These 11 T cell receptor beta chains originate from one sample sequenced in a study of OX40 agonist ivuxolimab in advanced cancers. Sequenced by immunoSEQ multiplex PCR; TCRdb stores in-frame clones only, minus some. Here the sample spans some 64,000 clones, 87% being singletons. The sequences come from CD4+ or CD8+ T cells sorted from blood, collected in a trial of the OX40 agonist ivuxolimab. These TCRs come from an adult with an advanced solid tumor such as melanoma, head and neck, liver or kidney cancer.

This rearrangement joins TRBV7-6 to TRBJ2-3; no clear D. The germline gives CDR1 SGHVS, CDR2 FNYEAQ. V gave up 0 bases and J gave up 5 bases, with 3 bases separating them. The CDR3 totals 12 residues. The CDR3 bases are TGTGCCAGCAGCTTAGCGGAAGATACGCAGTATTTT. Translated: CASSLAEDTQYF. Together with reference TRBV7-6 and TRBJ2-3, the CDR3 gives the full variable domain: GAGVSQSPRYKVTKRGQDVALRCDPISGHVSLYWYRQALGQGPEFLTYFNYEAQQDKSGLPNDRFSAERPEGSISTLTIQRTEQRDSAMYRCASSLAEDTQYFGPGTRLTVL.

The chain joins TRBV28 to TRBJ2-2, with 7 bases identical to TRBD1. This CDR3 contains 14 residues. Germline trimming cut 6 bases from V and 5 bases from J; bases unmatched to any gene: 6. Looked up from germline, CDR1 is MDHEN and CDR2 is SYDVKM. The CDR3 DNA follows: TGTGCCAGCAGACCCGACAGGGCTACCGGGGAGCTGTTTTTT. It translates to CASRPDRATGELFF.

V and J are TRBV11-2 and TRBJ1-4; unclear D gene. The V gene's germline CDR1 is SGHAT and CDR2 FQNNGV. The ends were cut back, 3 bases at V and 5 bases at J, with 10 bases in the middle. CDR3 length: 14 amino acids. The CDR3 DNA follows: TGTGCCAGCAGCTTCTTAGGTTCCAATGAAAAACTGTTTTTT. The encoded protein is CASSFLGSNEKLFF.

A note on this clone: Additional DNA sequences in this sample encode the identical CDR3. The gene calls are TRBV7-9 and TRBJ1-5; D possibly corresponds to TRBD1 (5 bases). The V end was cut by 3 bases, the J end by 6 bases, with 6 bases between. CDR1 and CDR2 (germline): SEHNR, FQNEAQ (reference sequence). The CDR3 spans 12 residues. The CDR3 DNA follows: TGTGCCAGCAGCTTCGGGGGTCAGCCCCAGCATTTT. Translated: CASSFGGQPQHF.

This chain uses TRBV2 with TRBJ1-1, with 10 bases matching TRBD1. After removal of 7 bases from V and 4 bases from J, the junction contained 3 bases not matched to a gene. This CDR3 is 13 amino acids long. The germline CDR1 and CDR2 sequences are SNHLY and FYNNEI. The CDR3 DNA sequence: TGTGCCAGCACGGGACAGGGGCGCACTGAAGCTTTCTTT. Translating gives CASTGQGRTEAFF.

The chain recombines TRBV5-1 with TRBJ2-7; the D call may be TRBD1 or TRBD2 (5 bases each). The CDR3 length is 14 residues. The V end lost 3 bases, the J end lost 6 bases, and 16 bases lay between the germline ends. CDR1 and CDR2 from the germline V gene are SGHRS and YFSETQ. The CDR3 DNA follows: TGCGCCAGCAGCTACCGGGACCCCCCGGCCGAGCAGTACTTC. This gives the protein CASSYRDPPAEQYF.

This clone was detected once. The chain carries TRBV30 and TRBJ2-3; D not certain. Trimming removed 3 bases from V and 4 bases from J, with 2 bases in between. Germline values: CDR1 GTSNPN, CDR2 SVGIG (reference sequence). The CDR3 length is 10 residues. In DNA, the CDR3 is TGTGCCTGGAGGGCAGATACGCAGTATTTT. This gives the protein CAWRADTQYF.

The chain employs TRBV28 and TRBJ2-5; 9 nucleotides match TRBD2. This CDR3 is 14 amino acids long. The ends lost 6 bases at V and 7 bases at J; junction bases unmatched: 9. Germline-derived CDR1 and CDR2 are MDHEN and SYDVKM. CDR3 in amino acids: CASRLTSGGGTQYF. The DNA of the CDR3 is TGTGCCAGCAGACTGACTAGCGGAGGAGGGACCCAGTACTTC.

This chain links TRBV6-6 with TRBJ1-2; D uncertain. In germline, CDR1 is MNHNY, CDR2 SVGAGI (reference sequence). The CDR3 is 15 residues long. Between the trimmed V and J ends, which lost 2 bases and 2 bases, there was a span of 12 bases. The CDR3 nucleotides are TGTGCCAGCAGTTACATTCGAGGTCAGAACTATGGCTACACCTTC. This encodes CASSYIRGQNYGYTF.

V usage is TRBV11-1 and J usage is TRBJ2-3; tentative D call: TRBD2 (5 bases). Trimming stripped 3 bases from V and 1 base from J, with 8 bases between. From germline, CDR1 is SGHAT and CDR2 FQDESV (reference sequence). This CDR3 comprises 14 residues. This CDR3 reads CASSLVGGTDTQYF. The CDR3 nucleotides read TGTGCCAGCAGCTTGGTCGGGGGCACAGATACGCAGTATTTT.

This clone was detected only a few times. The chain is built from TRBV29-1 and TRBJ1-1; 8 bases fit TRBD1. CDR3 size: 14 residues. Trimming at V came to 7 bases and at J to 1 base, leaving 8 bases not matched to a gene. Per germline, CDR1 SQVTM and CDR2 ANQGSEA. CDR3: CSARTGNENTEAFF. CDR3 nucleotide sequence: TGCAGCGCCAGGACAGGGAATGAGAACACTGAAGCTTTCTTT.